These T cell receptor beta chains were read from a single sample in a study of OX40 agonist ivuxolimab in advanced cancers. The protocol was immunoSEQ multiplex PCR, while the TCRdb copy is restricted to in-frame clones and leaves out a portion. The repertoire consists of 60,000 to 100,000 clones, with 80% to 95% occurring once and the leading ten covering 0.5% to 0.55%. This sample comprised CD4+ or CD8+ T cells sorted from blood, obtained in a trial of the OX40 agonist ivuxolimab. The receptors were sampled from an adult with an advanced solid tumor such as melanoma, head and neck, liver or kidney cancer. Both conserved end residues are part of each CDR3. The D gene is left open where the match is weak. Size is omitted from some rows. Given values are once, few, many or a class for expanded clones.

NA	TRBV2	TRBD1	TRBJ1-5	CASSTRQGDQPQHF	TGTGCCAGCAGTACTCGACAGGGGGATCAGCCCCAGCATTTT
NA	TRBV6-5	TRBD2	TRBJ2-7	CASSYWASGTYEQYF	TGTGCCAGCAGTTACTGGGCTAGCGGAACCTACGAGCAGTACTTC
NA	TRBV4-3	NA	TRBJ2-1	CASSLRGGLVQFF	TGCGCCAGCAGCCTAAGGGGGGGACTGGTGCAGTTCTTC
NA	TRBV7-2	NA	TRBJ1-2	CASSLGGQAGGYTF	TGTGCCAGCAGCTTAGGGGGGCAGGCGGGTGGCTACACCTTC
NA	TRBV18	TRBD1	TRBJ2-2	CASSPRTGVPGELFF	TGTGCCAGCTCACCACGGACAGGGGTTCCCGGGGAGCTGTTTTTT
NA	TRBV19	NA	TRBJ2-2	CASRVGTGELFF	TGTGCCAGTAGGGTCGGCACCGGGGAGCTGTTTTTT
NA	TRBV5-6	NA	TRBJ1-5	CASSSRGGGYQPQHF	TGTGCCAGCAGCTCCCGGGGCGGAGGCTATCAGCCCCAGCATTTT
NA	TRBV5-4	NA	TRBJ1-1	CASSLEPDTEAFF	TGTGCCAGCAGCTTGGAGCCGGACACTGAAGCTTTCTTT
NA	TRBV11-3	NA	TRBJ2-2	CASSLETGELFF	TGTGCCAGCAGCTTAGAAACCGGGGAGCTGTTTTTT
NA	TRBV9	NA	TRBJ2-1	CASSDRDLAIPEQFF	TGTGCCAGCAGCGACCGGGACTTAGCGATCCCTGAGCAGTTCTTC
NA	TRBV7-8	NA	TRBJ2-7	CASSLPGSYEQYF	TGTGCCAGCAGCTTGCCCGGGTCCTACGAGCAGTACTTC
NA	TRBV2	NA	TRBJ1-2	CASSVMGGEALYGYTF	TGTGCCAGCAGTGTTATGGGAGGAGAGGCCTTATATGGCTACACCTTC
NA	TRBV29-1	TRBD1	TRBJ2-7	CSVGDSYEQYF	TGCAGCGTGGGGGACAGTTACGAGCAGTACTTC
NA	TRBV7-9	TRBD2	TRBJ2-1	CASTRSSGSGNEQFF	TGTGCCAGCACACGGTCTAGCGGGAGTGGGAATGAGCAGTTCTTC
NA	TRBV28	TRBD2	TRBJ2-7	CASSFEIAGASYEQYF	TGTGCCAGCAGTTTTGAGATAGCGGGTGCCTCCTACGAGCAGTACTTC
few	TRBV5-1	NA	TRBJ2-3	CASSSKRTDTQYF	TGCGCCAGCAGCTCTAAGCGCACAGATACGCAGTATTTT
NA	TRBV5-5	NA	TRBJ1-4	CASSSRFRGEEKLFF	TGTGCCAGCAGCTCCCGCTTCAGGGGCGAAGAAAAACTGTTTTTT
once	TRBV7-6	NA	TRBJ2-2	CASSLAHITGINTGELFF	TGTGCCAGCAGCTTAGCGCACATTACAGGGATCAACACCGGGGAGCTGTTTTTT
NA	TRBV30	TRBD1	TRBJ1-2	CAWSLSGGLYGYTF	TGTGCCTGGAGTTTATCAGGGGGCCTCTATGGCTACACCTTC
NA	TRBV5-1	TRBD2	TRBJ2-7	CASSPGLAGGGAYEQYF	TGCGCCAGCAGTCCGGGACTAGCGGGAGGAGGGGCCTACGAGCAGTACTTC
NA	TRBV27	NA	TRBJ1-5	CASSDTGNWHF	TGTGCCAGCAGTGATACAGGGAATTGGCATTTT
NA	TRBV11-3	NA	TRBJ2-7	CASSRERASSYEQYF	TGTGCCAGCAGCCGCGAGCGGGCCAGCTCCTACGAGCAGTACTTC
NA	TRBV10-3	NA	TRBJ1-1	CAIRDRTDPEAFF	TGTGCCATCAGGGACCGGACAGACCCTGAAGCTTTCTTT
NA	TRBV7-2	TRBD2	TRBJ2-7	CASSLAGGSYEQYF	TGTGCCAGCAGCCTTGCGGGAGGAAGCTACGAGCAGTACTTC
NA	TRBV10-3	NA	TRBJ1-2	CAISESSENNYGYTF	TGTGCCATCAGTGAGTCATCCGAAAATAACTATGGCTACACCTTC
NA	TRBV5-1	NA	TRBJ1-2	CASSSGTGDGYTF	TGCGCCAGCAGCTCCGGGACGGGAGATGGCTACACCTTC